This entry describes one T cell receptor beta chain. The clone's antigen remains unknown. It has no much larger one-base neighbor in the sample; base qualities were not kept. The collaborating institutions used their own protocols to collect whole blood in K2EDTA tubes. For TCRbeta analysis, collaborator samples were shipped as frozen whole blood, as isolated PBMCs, or as DNA extracted from either sample type. This entry comes from a study of blood T cell repertoires in COVID-19 (dated by TCRdb to 2020 to 2022). For the wider study: Samples from collaborators originated in the United States, Italy and Spain and spanned both the acute and convalescent phases of COVID-19. The material from the prospective study consisted of cDNA or gDNA derived from T cells, B-cell-depleted T cells, or PBMCs. Subjects who had been exposed to COVID-19, were actively infected with it, or had recovered from it provided the deeply sampled blood TCRbeta repertoires that made up the dataset. The repertoires were released in a freely available public database intended as a resource for research on the immune response to SARS-CoV-2. Samples came from the ongoing ImmuneRACE study (first 160 participants) plus 1,254 subjects from 6 global collaborators. Sample metadata almost always included a de-identified subject ID, COVID-19 status, age in years and sex. Where HLA class I and class II types were available, the types were taken from metadata supplied by the sample provider, not from assay-based typing. Study-wide conclusions, independent of this receptor: How much clinical and demographic metadata was included differed by source and by participant, and the metadata was provided uncurated.

The immunoSEQ Assay, a bias-controlled multiplex PCR, was used to amplify TCRbeta CDR3 regions from genomic DNA. On the study's bioinformatics: The number of nucleated cells in each sample was estimated by amplification of reference gene primers within the assay. To quantify the absolute abundance of each unique TCRbeta CDR3 rearrangement, sequence reads were collapsed and filtered. Productive Simpson clonality was computed per sample as the square root of Simpson's diversity index over productive rearrangements. TCRdb mirrors the immuneACCESS table, restricted to in-frame sequences. Some clones are absent from its copies; in checked studies, under half trace to an unresolved V gene, and the reason for the others is unknown. That table furnishes V, J and clone size, whereas the DNA furnished D and trimming. The sample includes tens of thousands of clones, with roughly 87% observed a single time. Together, the top ten hold roughly 3.1% of the sample.

The germline V gene specifies SGHVS as CDR1 and FQNEAQ as CDR2. Including cysteine and phenylalanine, the CDR3 has 17 amino acids. Of the read, only the CDR3 DNA is kept; its 51 bases are in frame from base 1. Trimmed from V: 5 bases; trimmed from J: 3 bases; junction bases lacking a gene match: 11. The receptor was derived from a woman aged 45-65 years with active or convalescent COVID-19. Specimen: peripheral blood. The chain employs TRBV7-8 and TRBJ1-3; the junction holds 9 bases that match TRBD1. The DNA reads TGTGCCAGCAGCCCCCGCGGGGGGACAGGGAGTGGAAACACCATATATTTT. This gives the protein CASSPRGGTGSGNTIYF.